This T cell receptor (beta chain) was sequenced for a study of blood T cell repertoires in COVID-19. Across the study: Samples representing acute and convalescent COVID-19 were sourced from the United States, Italy and Spain. Sample material is recorded as cDNA or gDNA derived from T cells, B-cell-depleted T cells, or PBMCs.

Trimming took off 3 bases at V and 0 bases at J, with 12 bases between the two ends. The CDR3 is 16 residues long. CDR1 is LNHDA and CDR2 is SQIVND in the germline V gene (reference sequence). Under the authors' procedure: Estimation of nucleated cell counts relied on the amplification of reference gene primers. Clones were read by immunoSEQ multiplex PCR, and TCRdb kept only the in-frame ones, dropping some. The V and J calls and clone size come from that table; D and trimming were worked out from the DNA. The sample records 170,000 or so clones, approximately 80% being singletons. Patients at the Seattle site were enrolled during active infection and followed longitudinally.

The chain uses TRBV19 and TRBJ2-1; D call uncertain. Sequencing was performed on peripheral blood. This receptor was identified in a middle-aged woman with COVID-19, enrolled during active disease. CDR3 in amino acids: CASSIARAGSYNEQFF. DNA for the CDR3: TGTGCCAGTAGTATCGCGCGAGCCGGCTCCTACAATGAGCAGTTCTTC.